Shown below are 16 T cell receptor beta chains from a single sample sequenced in a study of T cells in localized non-small cell lung cancer (TCRdb year 2020). Library preparation employed the immunoSEQ multiplex PCR assay. This is the immuneACCESS table as TCRdb keeps it, with only in-frame sequences that have V and J called. A part of the clones is gone; compared with another copy, unresolved V genes explain less than half, and the rest is unexplained. This sample has just over 70,000 clones in its table, and 85% to 90% of those were observed once. Just over 20% of the sample comes from the top ten. Sample: peripheral blood, taken before any cancer treatment. All receptors derive from a male donor aged 60 or over with stage III squamous cell lung carcinoma.

The chain carries TRBV4-2 and TRBJ2-7, with D perhaps TRBD2 (5 bases). Germline V gene lookup returns CDR1 LGHNA and CDR2 YNFKEQ. Trimming took 0 bases from V and 6 from J, leaving 12 bases between them. The CDR3 covers 14 residues. CDR3 protein: CASSQEVRDREQYF. CDR3 DNA: TGTGCCAGCAGCCAAGAAGTGAGGGATCGCGAGCAGTACTTC.

V gene TRBV14 combines with J gene TRBJ2-3; the D gene is possibly TRBD2 (5 bases). The CDR3 has 16 amino acids. V was shortened by 1 base and J by 0 bases, with 11 bases between the two germline ends. Germline CDR1 is SGHDN and CDR2 is FVKESK. The CDR3 loop is CASSQGSGISTDTQYF. The CDR3 coding sequence is TGTGCCAGCAGCCAAGGGTCGGGGATCAGCACAGATACGCAGTATTTT.

This clone was found once. The chain combines TRBV30 with TRBJ2-6; D assignment may be TRBD1 or TRBD2 (5 bases each). The CDR3 covers 14 residues. The germline CDR1 and CDR2 sequences are GTSNPN and SVGIG (reference sequence). V lost 3 bases and J lost 0, with 6 bases in between. CDR3 in amino acids: CAWSGTSGANVLTF. In nucleotides, the CDR3 is TGTGCCTGGAGCGGGACCTCTGGGGCCAACGTCCTGACTTTC. The whole variable domain, remainder taken from reference TRBV30 and TRBJ2-6, is SQTIHQWPATLVQPVGSPLSLECTVEGTSNPNLYWYRQAAGRGLQLLFYSVGIGQISSEVPQNLSASRPQDRQFILSSKKLLLSDSGFYLCAWSGTSGANVLTFGAGSRLTVL.

CDR3 nucleotides: TGCGCCAGCAGTGAATCGCGGGGAATCGGAAACACCATATATTTT. Translating gives CASSESRGIGNTIYF. The chain employs TRBV10-2 and TRBJ1-3; D is unresolved. Germline CDR1 reads WSHSY; CDR2 reads SAAADI. The CDR3 loop spans 15 amino acids. The germline V and J ends were trimmed by 3 bases and 4 bases, with 13 bases remaining between them.

CDR3: CASSIRTGVNQPQHF. The CDR3 DNA reads as TGTGCCAGTAGTATAAGGACAGGGGTTAATCAGCCCCAGCATTTT. V is TRBV19 and J is TRBJ1-5; 9 nucleotides agree with TRBD1. The CDR3 covers 15 residues. Germline V CDR1 and CDR2: LNHDA, SQIVND (reference sequence). The junction had 3 bases not matched to a gene; V was cut back by 2 bases and J by 4 bases.

The chain recombines TRBV11-2 with TRBJ2-1; 9 bases are shared with TRBD2. The CDR3 has 17 amino acids. Per germline, CDR1 SGHAT and CDR2 FQNNGV. After removal of 2 bases from V and 2 bases from J, the junction contained 7 bases not matched to a gene. CDR3 DNA: TGTGCCAGCAGCTTACTCCACGCGGGGGGGGCCTACAATGAGCAGTTCTTC. It codes for CASSLLHAGGAYNEQFF.

The chain joins TRBV6-6 to TRBJ2-1; a possible D gene is TRBD1 (6 bases). The CDR3 loop spans 12 amino acids. The germline V gene encodes CDR1 MNHNY and CDR2 SVGAGI (reference sequence). The V gene lost 10 bases and the J gene lost 9 bases, with 16 bases spanning the gap. The CDR3 region is CATAEGQSEQFF. The CDR3 nucleotides read TGTGCCACGGCCGAGGGACAAAGTGAGCAGTTCTTC.

The CDR3 spells CASSQARRRGVADTQYF. The CDR3 DNA reads as TGTGCCAGCAGCCAAGCTCGACGGCGGGGCGTGGCAGATACGCAGTATTTT. The chain uses TRBV4-2 and TRBJ2-3; D is possibly TRBD2 (6 bases). This CDR3 has 17 residues. Germline V gene lookup returns CDR1 LGHNA and CDR2 YNFKEQ. The V and J ends lost 1 base and 4 bases respectively, with 18 bases between them.

V usage is TRBV5-1 and J usage is TRBJ1-4, with a weak D call TRBD1 (5 bases). Germline V gene data show CDR1 as SGHRS and CDR2 as YFSETQ. Between the trimmed V and J ends, which lost 2 bases and 4 bases, there was a span of 15 bases. The CDR3 loop spans 16 amino acids. The CDR3 sequence: CASSFQPGQGNEKLFF. The CDR3 nucleotides read TGCGCCAGCAGCTTCCAACCGGGGCAGGGTAATGAAAAACTGTTTTTT.

This chain uses TRBV6-5 with TRBJ1-2; D may be TRBD1 (6 bases). CDR1 and CDR2 from the germline V gene are MNHEY and SVGAGI. The CDR3 runs 14 residues. The V gene lost 0 bases and the J gene lost 4 bases, with 9 bases spanning the gap. CDR3 DNA: TGTGCCAGCAGTTACTCGGAGGACAGCTATGGCTACACCTTC. Amino acid sequence: CASSYSEDSYGYTF.

V usage is TRBV18 and J usage is TRBJ2-1; D is ambiguous. The CDR3 has 16 amino acids. Trimming pared 0 bases from V and 2 bases from J, leaving 11 bases between. Germline CDR1 and CDR2: KGHSH and LQKENI. The CDR3 sequence: CASSPPERMTYNEQFF. CDR3 DNA: TGTGCCAGCTCACCACCAGAAAGGATGACCTACAATGAGCAGTTCTTC.

This sequence joins TRBV29-1 and TRBJ1-2; 7 bases fit TRBD1. Germline V gene lookup returns CDR1 SQVTM and CDR2 ANQGSEA. V shed 8 bases and J 4 bases; nucleotides not matched to a gene: 7. This CDR3 comprises 12 residues. This CDR3 reads CSTTGTAYGYTF. DNA for the CDR3: TGCAGCACGACCGGGACAGCCTATGGCTACACCTTC.

This chain joins TRBV6-5 and TRBJ1-1, with 7 bases that match TRBD1. Germline lookup yields CDR1 MNHEY and CDR2 SVGAGI. The V segment lost 9 bases and the J segment 5 bases; nucleotides outside the gene matches: 3. This CDR3 spans 11 amino acids. The CDR3 DNA reads TGTGCCAGTACACAGGGGACTGAAGCTTTCTTT. Protein sequence: CASTQGTEAFF.

The chain couples TRBV27 to TRBJ1-6, with D perhaps matching TRBD1 (5 bases). CDR3 length: 17 residues. Germline lookup yields CDR1 MNHEY and CDR2 SMNVEV (reference sequence). V was trimmed by 5 bases and J by 7 bases, leaving 21 bases between them. CDR3 DNA: TGTGCCAGCAGTCCGAGACGAGCGGCCAGGGAGAATTCACCCCTCCACTTT. Its protein is CASSPRRAARENSPLHF.

The chain recombines TRBV5-1 with TRBJ2-2; no definite D call. Germline CDR1 is SGHRS and CDR2 is YFSETQ. CDR3 length: 13 amino acids. V lost 6 bases, J lost 1 base, and 7 bases lay in between. CDR3 nucleotides: TGCGCCAGCACCCAGGAGAACACCGGGGAGCTGTTTTTT. Residues: CASTQENTGELFF.

This clone is a singleton in its sample. The chain has TRBV4-1 and TRBJ1-5, with a weak D call TRBD1 (5 bases). This CDR3 is built from 16 residues. Trimming removed 4 bases at V and 4 bases at J, with 17 bases between. Germline lookup yields CDR1 MGHRA and CDR2 YSYEKL. The CDR3 coding sequence is TGCGCCAGCAGCCGAGGTGGGGGTGTGAGAAATCAGCCCCAGCATTTT. Its protein product is CASSRGGGVRNQPQHF.